This section outlines one TCR beta chain sequence together with its context. The entry originates in a study of blood T cell repertoires in COVID-19. Overall study: PBMCs, B-cell-depleted T cells, or T cells provided the cDNA or gDNA that made up the material.

CDR3 length: 14 amino acids. CDR1 is LNHDA, CDR2 SQIVND, per germline (reference sequence). Trimming took 6 bases from V and 8 from J; bases not matched to a gene: 7. Here immunoSEQ multiplex PCR was the method, and the copy in TCRdb shows in-frame clones only, minus some. The table has approximately 290,000 clones, 80% to 95% seen once. The chain couples TRBV19 to TRBJ2-1, with 10 bases aligning to TRBD2. The sequence came from a woman younger than 45 with COVID-19, enrolled during active disease. The sequencing input was peripheral blood. The CDR3 DNA is TGTGCCAGTAGAACTACCGGACTAGCGGATGAGCAGTTCTTC. Translation: CASRTTGLADEQFF.